The following is a T cell receptor (beta chain) sequence with its context. This clonotype was found many times. What this receptor recognizes is not known. Per-base quality was not reported, and no clone a single base away is much larger than it. The sample comes from a study of blood T cells in healthy people across ages (dated by TCRdb to between 2014 and 2017). The study in broad terms: Template switching captured roughly one uniquely barcoded TCR beta cDNA molecule per two T cells in model experiments. The study analyzed two additional independent replicas of 1 million unique cDNA reads from the same blood draw for two donors, one aged 18 to 29 and one aged 80 or older. To avoid experimental bias, donors of different ages were distributed randomly across sequencing lanes. The donors were divided into four age groups: young (average approximately 16 years), middle-aged (about 40), aged (around 59) and long-lived (approximately 74). Age-related changes in TCR beta repertoire diversity were measured in the study by deep sequencing normalized with unique cDNA molecular identifiers. Findings and caveats that apply to the study as a whole: Compared with the aged group, the long-lived group had more naive CD4+ T cells, fewer expanded clones and increased TCR diversity, a pattern suggesting age selection. Because profiling used bulk unsorted PBMCs, naive and antigen-experienced compartments could not be compared conclusively. The percentage of naive T cells measured by flow cytometry correlated strongly with observed TCR beta diversity. Estimates of total diversity from one million sequenced T cells were regarded as lower bounds and underestimates. As age increased, observed TCR beta diversity per million T cells dropped in a roughly linear way, and a significant reduction was already evident by age 40. Donor CMV infection status was unknown, potentially confounding age-related changes in expanded clonotypes.

The donors were around 39 Caucasian individuals from Russia, aged about 6 to 100 years, who were systemically healthy. Around 9.8 milliliters of peripheral blood were collected from each donor into EDTA-treated Vacutainer tubes. Ficoll-Paque density-gradient centrifugation was used to isolate PBMCs, with at least 7 million obtained per sample. Total RNA, at least 6 micrograms per sample, was extracted from PBMCs with Trizol reagent. For every donor, flow cytometry on a PBMC aliquot measured the percentage of naive CD45RAhigh/CD27high T cells. V and J are truncated by 0 bases and 7 bases respectively, leaving an intervening sequence of 6 bases. From its cysteine to its phenylalanine, the CDR3 spans 11 amino acids. Solely the CDR3 DNA is kept, with 33 bases framed from the first base. CDR1 GTSNPN and CDR2 SVGIG were looked up in the germline V gene (reference sequence). Preparation of the library involved 5' RACE. The sample was run on an Illumina HiSeq 2500. A second PCR of about 7 to 12 cycles was run with a J-beta primer mix and a sample-barcoded 5' primer. Each TCR beta cDNA molecule received a unique molecular identifier from a template-switch 5' adaptor carrying 12 random nucleotides. At least 3 million CDR3-containing paired-end reads were obtained from each sample. The Mint cDNA synthesis kit, primed by a TRBC-specific oligonucleotide, was used to synthesize first-strand cDNA from all RNA. Following uracil-DNA glycosylase treatment, all cDNA underwent a first 18-cycle PCR with the universal primers M1SS and BC2_uni_R. The paper's processing steps were these. Each sample was normalized by randomly selecting 1 million high-quality reads, each carrying a distinct molecular identifier. Instead of being binned into consensus sequences, reads that shared molecular identifiers were thrown out. CDR3 identification, clonotype clustering and error correction used MiTCR with a Q25 quality threshold and the strictest error-elimination algorithm. A nonparametric unseen species model with Euler transformation was used to estimate lower-bound total TCR beta diversity. The raw public reads went through TCRdb reprocessing: fastp at Q25, MiXCR clone calling, in-frame beta chains kept. Rows merge per CDR3 protein into single entries with the most common DNA and genes. TCRdb's processing, not the study's, gives the V and J calls here. Across this sample there are about 780,000 distinct CDR3 sequences, with around half seen only once. The top ten hold roughly 20% of the sample.

This TCR came from a man older than 75 in good health. The V gene is TRBV30 and the J gene is TRBJ2-5, with TRBD2 as a weak D call on 5 bases. Source material: blood. DNA sequence: TGTGCCTGGAGTGTACTAGGGACCCAGTACTTC. The resulting protein is CAWSVLGTQYF.